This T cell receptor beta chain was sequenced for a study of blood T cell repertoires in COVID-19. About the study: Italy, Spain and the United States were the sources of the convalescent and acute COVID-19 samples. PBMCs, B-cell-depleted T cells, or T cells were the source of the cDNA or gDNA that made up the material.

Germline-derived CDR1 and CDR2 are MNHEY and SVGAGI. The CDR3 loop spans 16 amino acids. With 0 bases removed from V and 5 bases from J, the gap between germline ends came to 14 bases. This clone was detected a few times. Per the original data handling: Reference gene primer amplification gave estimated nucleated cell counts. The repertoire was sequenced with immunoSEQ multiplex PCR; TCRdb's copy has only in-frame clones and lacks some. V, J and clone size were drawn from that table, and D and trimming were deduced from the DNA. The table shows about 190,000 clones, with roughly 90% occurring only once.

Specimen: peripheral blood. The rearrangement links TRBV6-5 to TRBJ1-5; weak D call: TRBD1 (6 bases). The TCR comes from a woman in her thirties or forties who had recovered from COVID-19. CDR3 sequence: CASSYSATGSDQPQHF. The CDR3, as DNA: TGTGCCAGCAGTTACTCGGCGACAGGCAGCGATCAGCCCCAGCATTTT.